This T cell receptor (beta chain) was captured by sequencing in a study of Graves' ophthalmopathy and Graves' hyperthyroidism. Diagnosis was based on clinical symptoms, serum thyroxine, TRAb, thyroid ultrasound and orbital computed tomography. Researchers took RNA transcripts and amplified TCR beta CDR3 regions from them. RT-PCR in the first round used HTBI primers; a second-round multiplex PCR followed. In TCRdb, the multiplex PCR reads were re-called with MiXCR into one record per CDR3 protein. The data hold over a million distinct CDR3 sequences, with roughly two fifths observed a single time. In this sample, this clonotype turned up many times. This receptor was identified in an adult man with Graves' hyperthyroidism. The sample taken for sequencing was peripheral blood or thyroid tissue (not recorded which).

The CDR3 region has the DNA TGCGCCAGCAGCCAACGACACGGCTCCTATGGCTACACCTTC. Its translation is CASSQRHGSYGYTF. The chain links TRBV4-3 to TRBJ1-2, with no clear D. Germline values: CDR1 LGHNA, CDR2 YSLEER. V was clipped by 2 bases and J by 4 bases, with 11 bases between them. The CDR3 totals 14 residues.